The 18 T cell receptor beta chains reported below all come from one sample, sequenced in a study of monozygotic twins with inflammatory bowel disease. With the 5' RACE reads reprocessed, TCRdb shows one record per CDR3 protein and no DNA. The sample totals about 300,000 distinct CDR3 sequences. Sample: blood. These TCRs come from a human donor with ulcerative colitis or Crohn's disease, or a healthy co-twin of an affected twin (not recorded which).

J is TRBJ2-7 and V is TRBV12-3 or TRBV12-4; TCRdb proposes TRBD1, but this gene call is untestable without DNA. The CDR3 has 15 amino acids. CDR3 amino acids: CASSSLGVVGREQYF.

The chain combines TRBV4-3 with TRBJ1-5. The CDR3 is made up of 16 amino acids. Germline V gene sequence: CDR1 LGHNA, CDR2 YSLEER. CDR3 sequence reads: CASSQDPGKGNQPQHF.

V gene TRBV7-8 combines with J gene TRBJ2-3. In germline, CDR1 is SGHVS, CDR2 FQNEAQ. This CDR3 spans 14 amino acids. The CDR3 reads CASSLGAVGDTQYF.

This chain connects TRBV7-3 to TRBJ2-2. Germline-derived CDR1 and CDR2 are SGHTA and FQGTGA. CDR3 length: 14 residues. The CDR3 sequence: CASSLNKNTGELFF.

CDR3 in amino acids: CASSGAGTSGTDTQYF. This chain uses TRBV4-3 with TRBJ2-3; TCRdb reports TRBD2, a call that lacks DNA to check it against. There are 16 residues in the CDR3. Germline V lookup: CDR1 LGHNA, CDR2 YSLEER.

The chain combines TRBV24-1 with TRBJ2-2. The CDR3 spans 13 residues. Germline CDR1 is KGHDR and CDR2 is SFDVKD. This chain's CDR3 is CATSDLLFGELFF.

The chain links TRBV11-2 to TRBJ2-5. CDR1 SGHAT and CDR2 FQNNGV come from the germline V gene. The CDR3 runs 13 residues. The CDR3 loop reads CASSSRVSETQYF.

This sequence joins TRBV12-3 or TRBV12-4 and TRBJ2-7; lacking DNA, the TRBD1 call made by TCRdb goes unchecked. The CDR3 runs 11 residues. The CDR3 region is CASSNDRMQYF.

The chain joins TRBV6-2 or TRBV6-3 to TRBJ1-2; there is no DNA to check the TCRdb D call of TRBD1. The length of the CDR3 is 12 residues. CDR1 and CDR2 from the germline V gene are MNHEY and SVGEGT. CDR3 in amino acids: CASSRQGRGYTF.

The chain couples TRBV28 to TRBJ2-5; lacking DNA, the TRBD2 call made by TCRdb goes unchecked. The germline CDR1 and CDR2 sequences are MDHEN and SYDVKM. This CDR3 comprises 17 residues. CDR3 in amino acids: CASSLSRLAGAQETQYF.

The gene calls are TRBV28 and TRBJ2-7. The CDR3 covers 14 residues. Germline V lookup: CDR1 MDHEN, CDR2 SYDVKM. CDR3 protein: CASKEAGSSYEQYF.

The gene calls are TRBV7-2 and TRBJ2-1; TCRdb selects TRBD2, and the lack of DNA leaves this call unchecked. The CDR3 is made up of 15 amino acids. Germline assignment: CDR1 SGHTA and CDR2 FQGNSA. The CDR3 sequence: CASSFRGAGGTESFF. Complete variable domain (other parts from reference TRBV7-2 and TRBJ2-1): GAGVSQSPSNKVTEKGKDVELRCDPISGHTALYWYRQSLGQGLEFLIYFQGNSAPDKSGLPSDRFSAERTGGSVSTLTIQRTQQEDSAVYLCASSFRGAGGTESFFGPGTRLTVL.

The chain carries TRBV7-3 and TRBJ2-3; the TRBD2 assignment by TCRdb is unverifiable without DNA. This CDR3 region has 16 residues. Germline values: CDR1 SGHTA, CDR2 FQGTGA. This chain's CDR3 is CASSLSASGHTDTQYF.

The chain carries TRBV9 and TRBJ2-3. Germline V gene lookup returns CDR1 SGDLS and CDR2 YYNGEE. The CDR3 contains 15 residues. The CDR3 loop is CASSVAGLKTDTQYF. The full variable domain, in which reference TRBV9 and TRBJ2-3 provide the parts outside the CDR3, is DSGVTQTPKHLITATGQRVTLRCSPRSGDLSVYWYQQSLDQGLQFLIQYYNGEERAKGNILERFSAQQFPDLHSELNLSSLELGDSALYFCASSVAGLKTDTQYFGPGTRLTVL.

The rearrangement uses TRBV20-1 and TRBJ2-1; the TCRdb D gene call, TRBD2, has no DNA to confirm it. From germline, CDR1 is DFQATT and CDR2 SNEGSKA (reference sequence). The CDR3 spans 16 residues. The CDR3 here is CSARTSGRSRYNEQFF.

J is TRBJ2-1 and V is TRBV18; TCRdb picks TRBD2, but there is no DNA to check that call. The CDR3 totals 13 residues. The germline V gene encodes CDR1 KGHSH and CDR2 LQKENI. CDR3 protein: CASFRAGGPIQFF.

The V gene is TRBV10-3, the J gene TRBJ2-2; the D call of TRBD2 rests on TCRdb alone, since no DNA is present to check it. The germline gives CDR1 ENHRY, CDR2 SYGVKD. The CDR3 loop spans 13 amino acids. CDR3 amino acids: CAIRLGFTGELFF.

This rearrangement joins TRBV30 to TRBJ2-7; TCRdb outputs TRBD1, but without DNA this stays unchecked. CDR3 size: 14 residues. Germline CDR1 is GTSNPN and CDR2 is SVGIG (reference sequence). CDR3 loop: CAWSRQGLHYEQYF.